This T cell receptor beta chain was documented in a study of cytomegalovirus exposure and HLA in healthy donors. Overall study findings and caveats: Of the V segments, some could not be distinguished, including TRBV6-2 and TRBV6-3, and were excluded. HLA alleles showed associations with around 15,000 TCR beta sequences in a later analysis, at a 0.05 false discovery rate. In terms of immune exposure information, only CMV serostatus was available.

It was with 60 Vbeta and 13 Jbeta primers that the PCR ran. How the authors handled the data: Later work found 74 million or so unique TCR beta chains, with 9.5 million to 14 million shared. Clones were sequenced by immunoSEQ multiplex PCR, and TCRdb holds only the in-frame ones, with some missing. Clone size and V and J calls were adopted from that table, with D and trimming inferred from the DNA. The sample lists around 210,000 clones, 79% occurring once. CDR1 and CDR2 (germline): SEHNR, FQNEAQ (reference sequence). This CDR3 spans 13 amino acids. V lost 5 bases and J lost 3, with 10 bases in between. Worth noting for this clone: Its target is not known. Other DNA variants within this sample encode the same CDR3.

The sample comprised PBMCs. V and J are TRBV7-9 and TRBJ1-1; D not certain. This receptor was obtained from a male donor in good health and CMV-seropositive. The CDR3 DNA reads TGTGCCAGCAGCGCTCCCGGTGACACTGAAGCTTTCTTT. It translates to CASSAPGDTEAFF.